The rows below give T cell receptor beta chains drawn from one sample of a study of beta chain features in type 1 diabetes. This table comes from immunoSEQ multiplex PCR, and its TCRdb copy is limited to in-frame clones, with some not included. Of 300,000 to 350,000 clones listed, around a fifth were seen once; the top ten hold around 0.045%. The source material was naive CD4+ T cells from blood. The receptors stem from a woman between 18 and 29 years old in good health. Both conserved end residues are part of each CDR3.

V gene,CDR3 protein
TRBV11-2,CASSLGVAGSTQETQYF
TRBV5-6,CASSLFGDCTF
TRBV5-6,CASSLGRWATDEQFF
TRBV9,CASSVGQGDYGYTF
TRBV5-1,CASSPDRDRGWRTEAFF
TRBV18,CASSGAATKGYTF
TRBV2,CASMEGMGSYEQYF
TRBV4-1,CASSHPGGRSYNEQFF
TRBV6-1,CASRIGGEQYF
TRBV5-4,CASLQGVGGELFF
TRBV30,CAWSTTQATQPQHF
TRBV10-3,CAINSAGGDSQQYF
TRBV25-1,CASSGRSGRGLYEQYF
TRBV9,CASSVAGVGTEAFF
TRBV7-2,CASSPGTGHQPQHF
TRBV7-2,CASSLVARLFGQFF
TRBV15,CATSSQALSYNEQFF
TRBV30,CAWRRGWEKLFF
TRBV29-1,CSVRGQPAPNNEQFF
TRBV29-1,CSLAGTEETQYF
TRBV6-1,CASSERAGGAGELFF
TRBV6-1,CASSAGLAGEGTQYF
TRBV4-3,CASSQTPQGGETQYF